Listed below are T cell receptor beta chains from one sample, sequenced in a study of T cells in Graves' hyperthyroidism and ophthalmopathy. One entry per CDR3 protein results from TCRdb running MiXCR on the multiplex PCR reads. This sample has 450,000 to 650,000 distinct CDR3 sequences, with 20% to 25% found just once. The specimen was blood. The receptor set was obtained from a man younger than 35 with Graves' hyperthyroidism. CDR3s include the opening cysteine and the closing phenylalanine or tryptophan.

J gene: TRBJ2-2
V gene: TRBV12-3/TRBV12-4
CDR3 protein: CASSLAPGQGDTGELFF

J gene: TRBJ2-7
V gene: TRBV5-1
CDR3 protein: CASSLDRRPQYF

J gene: TRBJ1-3
V gene: TRBV25-1
CDR3 protein: CASSPDGRGNTIYF

J gene: TRBJ2-7
V gene: TRBV12-5
CDR3 protein: CASAAGGTSYEQYF

J gene: TRBJ1-6
V gene: TRBV7-9
CDR3 protein: CASSLQGRNSPLHF

J gene: TRBJ2-7
V gene: TRBV5-1
CDR3 protein: CASSLIAGAGYEQYF

J gene: TRBJ1-2
V gene: TRBV6-1
CDR3 protein: CASSEVGATNYGYTF

J gene: TRBJ1-1
V gene: TRBV5-6
CDR3 protein: CASSSVLTGNTEAFF

J gene: TRBJ1-1
V gene: TRBV28
CDR3 protein: CASSLEGRGLTEAFF

J gene: TRBJ2-5
V gene: TRBV4-2
CDR3 protein: CASSLLPGTSGHVGETQYF

J gene: TRBJ2-7
V gene: TRBV28
CDR3 protein: CASRRDREQYF

J gene: TRBJ2-5
V gene: TRBV2
CDR3 protein: CASSATGLVGETQYF

J gene: TRBJ2-7
V gene: TRBV6-1
CDR3 protein: CASRRDLKTAYEQYF

J gene: TRBJ2-2
V gene: TRBV7-7
CDR3 protein: CASSQTGTGRTGELFF

J gene: TRBJ1-6
V gene: TRBV27
CDR3 protein: CASRGTGRHNSPLHF

J gene: TRBJ1-4
V gene: TRBV28
CDR3 protein: CASSLGLTNEKLFF

J gene: TRBJ1-3
V gene: TRBV13
CDR3 protein: CASSLTGARWGSGDTIYF

J gene: TRBJ2-7
V gene: TRBV20-1
CDR3 protein: CSARTLAGPYEQYF

J gene: TRBJ1-1
V gene: TRBV2
CDR3 protein: CASSYNQGVAEAFF

J gene: TRBJ1-5
V gene: TRBV5-1
CDR3 protein: CASSFGGFNQPQHF

J gene: TRBJ1-1
V gene: TRBV6-5
CDR3 protein: CASSFGQGSTEAFF

J gene: TRBJ2-5
V gene: TRBV5-1
CDR3 protein: CASSSASGVETQYF

J gene: TRBJ2-7
V gene: TRBV12-3/TRBV12-4
CDR3 protein: CASSRTGYNEQYF

J gene: TRBJ2-5
V gene: TRBV5-1
CDR3 protein: CASSLNRTGMNQETQYF

J gene: TRBJ2-5
V gene: TRBV12-3/TRBV12-4
CDR3 protein: CASSFGQGAAKTQYF

J gene: TRBJ2-5
V gene: TRBV11-2
CDR3 protein: CASRAGASQETQYF

J gene: TRBJ2-7
V gene: TRBV5-1
CDR3 protein: CASSLWASGGTRSYEQYF